The entry below gives a single T cell receptor (beta chain) sequence along with its context. Assay used: immunoSEQ multiplex PCR; TCRdb lists only in-frame clones, some missing. The data show 88,000 or so clones, roughly 77% seen once. This entry is derived from a study of blood T cell repertoires in COVID-19. The CDR3 runs 14 residues. V lost 0 bases and J lost 6; bases outside the gene matches: 4. The germline V gene has CDR1 SGHDT and CDR2 YYEEEE. The gene calls are TRBV5-6 and TRBJ2-3; 7 bases align to TRBD2. This receptor was taken from a human donor in a cohort sampled during active COVID-19. Material for sequencing was peripheral blood. CDR3 nucleotides: TGTGCCAGCAGCTTGGCGGGAGGAATGGATACGCAGTATTTT. This gives the protein CASSLAGGMDTQYF.